This T cell receptor beta chain was recovered during a study of blood T cell repertoires in COVID-19. Study overall: Collection of acute and convalescent COVID-19 samples took place in the United States, Italy and Spain.

V lost 5 bases to trimming and J lost 8 bases, with 15 bases between them. The germline V gene has CDR1 LGHDT and CDR2 YNNKEL (reference sequence). This CDR3 is 13 amino acids long. Original handling: Amplifying reference gene primers gave estimates of nucleated cell counts. Repertoires were generated with immunoSEQ multiplex PCR, while TCRdb's copy carries only in-frame clones and drops some. V and J calls and clone size come straight from that table; D and trimming were deduced from the DNA. The repertoire holds 410,000 or so clones, with more than 80% as singletons. This clone has a handful of counts.

The chain employs TRBV3-1 (or the pseudogene TRBV3-2) and TRBJ1-2; possibly TRBD1 for D (5 bases). The sequence came from a woman younger than 45 with active or convalescent COVID-19. The material sequenced was peripheral blood. The CDR3 region has the DNA TGTGCCAGCAGCGGGCGGGGGTCGCAAGGCTACACCTTC. Encoded protein: CASSGRGSQGYTF.